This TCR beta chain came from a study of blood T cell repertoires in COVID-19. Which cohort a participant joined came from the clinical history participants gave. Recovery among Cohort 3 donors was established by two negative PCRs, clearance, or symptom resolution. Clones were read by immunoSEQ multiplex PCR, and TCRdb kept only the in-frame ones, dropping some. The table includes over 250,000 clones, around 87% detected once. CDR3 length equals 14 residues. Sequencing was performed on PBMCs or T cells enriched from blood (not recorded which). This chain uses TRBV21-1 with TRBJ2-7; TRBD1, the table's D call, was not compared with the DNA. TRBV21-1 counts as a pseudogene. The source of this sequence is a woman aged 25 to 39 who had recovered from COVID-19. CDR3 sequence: CASSGAGISDEQYF. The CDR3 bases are TGTGCCAGCAGCGGGGCAGGGATATCCGACGAGCAGTACTTC.